This TCR beta chain was identified during a study of blood T cells in healthy people across ages. This clonotype has more than one count but fewer than ten. The antigen is not known. The authors extracted at least 5.5 micrograms of total RNA per sample. Study-level points and caveats: Both higher diversity and more naive CD4+ cells marked long-lived donors when set against aged donors. Changes seen in expanded clonotypes were possibly confounded by donor CMV status left unknown.

A second PCR, run for about 7 to 12 cycles, used a sample-barcoded 5' primer plus a J-beta primer mix. Each cDNA was tagged by a template-switch adaptor containing 12 random nucleotides. From the 5' RACE reads, TCRdb called clonotypes with MiXCR, one entry per CDR3 protein. The table lists over 600,000 distinct CDR3 sequences, 35% to 60% of them singletons, with approximately 18% in the top ten. Trimming left V 0 bases short and J 2 bases short, with 14 bases between. The CDR3 extends over 17 amino acids. Germline loops: CDR1 LGHDT, CDR2 YNNKEL (reference sequence). The source is a man aged 80 or over in good health. The chain recombines TRBV3-1 with TRBJ2-4; D is ambiguous. The source material was blood. CDR3 bases: TGTGCCAGCAGCCAAGACAAAATATCATATACCAAAAACATTCAGTACTTC. This gives the protein CASSQDKISYTKNIQYF.